This paragraph covers one TCR beta chain sequence. This clonotype was recorded once. No antigen is known for it. There are no base qualities to consult, and no much larger clone falls within one base. Evidence from a single read is weak. This sample was taken from a study of CD8 T cells in Susac syndrome (dated by TCRdb to the late 2010s). Describing the broader study: Whether CD8+ T cell activation and differentiation in Susac syndrome was antigen driven was tested using repertoire sequencing. What the work shows at the level of the full study, not this receptor alone: The study acknowledged that relatively few individuals were included in the TCR sequencing and HLA analysis.

Peripheral blood CD8+ and CD4+ T cells from healthy donors, Susac syndrome patients and multiple sclerosis patients were profiled by high-throughput TCR beta sequencing. The multiple sclerosis controls were treatment-naive patients who had stable or active relapsing-remitting disease and met the revised McDonald criteria. CD8+ TEMRA cells were enriched by FACS, while bulk CD8+ and CD4+ T cells were purified by magnetic negative isolation. Blood was drawn into EDTA tubes, processed within 24 hours, and PBMCs were isolated by density gradient centrifugation. PBMCs intended for TCR sequencing were cryopreserved in liquid nitrogen and thawed later in a water bath at 37 degrees C. The sorted or isolated CD4+, CD8+ and CD8+ TEMRA cells had a purity of 90% or higher. Including the terminal cysteine and phenylalanine, the CDR3 comprises 15 residues. Kept here is only the CDR3 DNA, which spans 45 bases and is read in frame from base 1. According to the germline V gene, CDR1 reads SGHRS and CDR2 reads YFSETQ. Relative to germline, V is 4 bases shorter and J is 3 bases shorter, with 15 bases between their ends.

RNA was extracted using the RNeasy kit, and about 0.45 to 1 microgram was reverse transcribed with random hexamers. The immunoSEQ multiplex PCR assay, which covers 54 Vbeta and 13 Jbeta segments, was used to amplify TCR beta CDR3 regions. Bias from PCR amplification was corrected by using a synthetic template baseline for primer optimization and for computational correction. Turning to the authors' computational methods: Reads were annotated to V, D and J genes per IMGT and analyzed with immunoSEQ Analyzer, keeping only productive sequences. Clonality was calculated as one minus the Shannon entropy normalized by log2 of the number of productive unique sequences. For each patient and control, public and private clones were evaluated within the 100 most prevalent clones. Clones were defined as Susac-specific if absent from the healthy and MS cohorts, from 900 to 1,200 published viral clones and from other ImmuneACCESS disease sequences. TCRdb handled the public reads itself, with Q25 trimming in fastp and clone calling in MiXCR, and kept productive beta chains. Rows are combined by CDR3 protein, so each entry shows the most common genes and DNA. These V and J calls originate from TCRdb's pipeline instead of the authors' own analysis. This sample gives 200,000 to 250,000 distinct CDR3 sequences in total; around 96% of them show up just once. Jointly, the top ten make up 0.085% to 0.095% of the sample.

In this chain, TRBV5-1 is recombined with TRBJ2-3; the D element might be TRBD1 or TRBD2, as each aligns at 6 bases. This clonotype was sampled from a human donor with multiple sclerosis. Material: CD4+ T cells from PBMCs. The CDR3 amino acid sequence is: CASSRQEGKTDTQYF. The DNA sequence reads TGCGCCAGCAGCCGACAGGAGGGGAAGACAGATACGCAGTATTTT.